A single sample is the source of the 15 T cell receptor beta chains below, sequenced in a study of cytomegalovirus exposure and HLA in healthy donors. The PCR was carried out with 60 Vbeta primers and 13 Jbeta primers. TCRdb keeps only in-frame clones here, not all; method: immunoSEQ multiplex PCR. The sample records about 85,000 clones, about four fifths being singletons. The specimen sequenced was PBMCs. The receptors here all came from a man between 50 and 59 years old in good health and CMV-seropositive.

This chain links TRBV6-1 with TRBJ2-7, with 8 positions matching TRBD1. The CDR3 covers 15 residues. The V and J ends lost 7 bases and 1 base, in that order; junction bases with no gene match: 9. Looked up from germline, CDR1 is MNHNS and CDR2 is SASEGT. CDR3 coding DNA: TGTGCCAGCACTAGGGACAGGCATACTTCCTACGAGCAGTACTTC. Translating it yields CASTRDRHTSYEQYF.

This sequence joins TRBV27 and TRBJ2-5; 8 nucleotides match TRBD1. The J call may be in error: the DNA end matches TRBJ2-7 better. The CDR3 has 15 amino acids. The germline CDR1 and CDR2 sequences are MNHEY and SMNVEV (reference sequence). CDR3 DNA sequence: TGTGCCAGCAGTTCATGGACAGGGAGCTCCTACGAGCAGTACTTC. It encodes CASSSWTGSSYEQYF.

This chain joins TRBV7-2 and TRBJ2-7; 12 nucleotides line up with TRBD2. V was clipped by 6 bases and J by 2 bases; unmatched bases: 5. The CDR3 consists of 15 residues. The germline V gene has CDR1 SGHTA and CDR2 FQGNSA. CDR3 loop: CASSRTSGNTYEQYF. Here the CDR3 DNA reads TGTGCCAGCAGTAGGACTAGCGGGAATACCTACGAGCAGTACTTC.

The V gene is TRBV29-1, the J gene TRBJ1-2, with 8 positions matching TRBD1. V lost 4 bases and J lost 3; bases outside the gene matches: 4. The CDR3 runs 13 residues. Germline-derived CDR1 and CDR2 are SQVTM and ANQGSEA. Here the CDR3 reads CSVGQGPDYGYTF. As DNA, the CDR3 is TGCAGCGTTGGACAGGGGCCTGACTATGGCTACACCTTC.

This chain joins TRBV7-9 and TRBJ1-3, with TRBD1 as a possible D gene (5 bases). The CDR3 loop spans 19 amino acids. V was shortened by 2 bases and J by 0 bases, with 20 bases between the two germline ends. CDR1 SEHNR and CDR2 FQNEAQ come from the germline V gene (reference sequence). The CDR3 is CASSLRFQGQKSSGNTIYF. In nucleotides, the CDR3 is TGTGCCAGCAGCTTAAGATTCCAGGGTCAGAAGAGCTCTGGAAACACCATATATTTT.

The V and J genes are TRBV5-8 and TRBJ1-1; the D is unclear. Trimming removed 0 bases at V and 5 bases at J, with 5 bases between. Germline values: CDR1 SGHTS, CDR2 YDEGEE. The CDR3 has 12 amino acids. CDR3 nucleotide sequence: TGTGCCAGCAGCTTGGGGCGGACTGAAGCTTTCTTT. Its protein product is CASSLGRTEAFF.

The chain has TRBV7-2 and TRBJ2-7, with 7 nucleotides matching TRBD2. The V gene's germline CDR1 is SGHTA and CDR2 FQGNSA. V was clipped by 5 bases and J by 3 bases; unmatched bases: 1. CDR3 size: 12 residues. In nucleotides, the CDR3 is TGTGCCAGCAGCCGGACTAGCTACGAGCAGTACTTC. This sequence encodes CASSRTSYEQYF.

The chain links TRBV7-2 to TRBJ1-5; a possible D gene is TRBD1 (5 bases). The CDR3 has 14 residues. V was shortened by 1 base and J by 5 bases, with 9 bases between the two germline ends. The V gene's germline CDR1 is SGHTA and CDR2 FQGNSA. CDR3 residues: CASSLVTGYQPQHF. CDR3 in DNA: TGTGCCAGCAGCTTAGTTACAGGCTATCAGCCCCAGCATTTT.

This chain links TRBV28 with TRBJ1-2, with TRBD1 identical over 9 bases. Looked up from germline, CDR1 is MDHEN and CDR2 is SYDVKM. V lost 2 bases to trimming and J lost 3 bases; unmatched junction nucleotides: 25. The CDR3 loop spans 22 amino acids. The chain's CDR3 is CASSLSPQGAVYKLIYDYGYTF. CDR3 nucleotides: TGTGCCAGCAGTTTAAGCCCACAGGGGGCAGTTTATAAACTTATATACGACTATGGCTACACCTTC.

The V and J genes are TRBV6-7 and TRBJ1-5; D remains unclear. TRBV6-7 is noted as an ORF with a role that remains uncertain. The CDR3 length is 17 residues. V was cut by 0 bases and J by 0 bases, with 12 bases left in between. In DNA form, the CDR3 reads TGTGCCAGCAGTTACTCGAACATCCACGATAGCAATCAGCCCCAGCATTTT. Its translation is CASSYSNIHDSNQPQHF.

V and J are TRBV7-9 and TRBJ2-1, with no clear D. Trimming pared 2 bases from V and 8 bases from J, leaving 7 bases between. The CDR3 length is 12 residues. Germline CDR1 and CDR2: SEHNR and FQNEAQ (reference sequence). The CDR3 loop reads CASSLSTHEQFF. The CDR3, as DNA: TGTGCCAGCAGCTTAAGCACCCATGAGCAGTTCTTC.

V gene TRBV5-1 combines with J gene TRBJ2-3, with 7 bases that match TRBD1. Germline assignment: CDR1 SGHRS and CDR2 YFSETQ. CDR3 length: 15 amino acids. J gave up 1 base and V 3 bases, and 5 bases lay outside the gene matches. The DNA of the CDR3 is TGCGCCAGCAGCTCCCAGGGACAGCGCACAGATACGCAGTATTTT. This encodes CASSSQGQRTDTQYF.

The rearrangement links TRBV7-6 to TRBJ2-7; 9 bases match TRBD1. Germline loops: CDR1 SGHVS, CDR2 FNYEAQ. The CDR3 sequence is 13 residues long. The V gene end was trimmed by 5 bases and the J gene end by 6 bases; junction bases not matched to a gene: 5. The CDR3 loop is CASSPGTGFEQYF. The CDR3 region has the DNA TGTGCCAGCAGCCCCGGGACAGGGTTCGAGCAGTACTTC.

The chain has TRBV10-3 and TRBJ1-2, with TRBD1 as a possible D gene (6 bases). The CDR3 length is 16 residues. Trimming removed 3 bases from V and 2 bases from J, with 16 bases in between. The germline V gene encodes CDR1 ENHRY and CDR2 SYGVKD. Here the CDR3 DNA reads TGTGCCATCAGTGATGGGGGGGCGAAGGGAAACTATGGCTACACCTTC. As protein: CAISDGGAKGNYGYTF.

The J gene is TRBJ2-1, the V gene TRBV30; TRBD2 agrees at 12 bases. This CDR3 has 18 amino acids. V was clipped by 0 bases and J by 5 bases; unmatched bases: 11. Germline V gives CDR1 GTSNPN, CDR2 SVGIG (reference sequence). The CDR3 DNA sequence: TGTGCCTGGAGTGTAACTCCCCTAGCGGGAGGGTTTCACAATGAGCAGTTCTTC. Translated: CAWSVTPLAGGFHNEQFF. Combining the CDR3 with reference TRBV30 and TRBJ2-1 gives the whole variable domain SQTIHQWPATLVQPVGSPLSLECTVEGTSNPNLYWYRQAAGRGLQLLFYSVGIGQISSEVPQNLSASRPQDRQFILSSKKLLLSDSGFYLCAWSVTPLAGGFHNEQFFGPGTRLTVL.